Each of the 3 T cell receptor beta chains below was sequenced from the same sample in a study of shared clonotypes between healthy human individuals. Repertoires were generated with immunoSEQ multiplex PCR, while TCRdb's copy carries only in-frame clones and drops some. Among about 1 million clones listed, roughly 80% were seen once. Sequencing used memory CD4+ T cells sorted from blood. The sample's subset: CD45RA-negative fraction. All receptors come from a man younger than 35 in good health.

The chain employs TRBV5-1 and TRBJ1-2; D not certain. Germline V gives CDR1 SGHRS, CDR2 YFSETQ. This CDR3 spans 13 amino acids. V dropped 1 base and J dropped 2 bases, with 6 bases sitting between them. The CDR3 DNA is TGCGCCAGCAGCTTGTACAAGAACTATGGCTACACCTTC. It encodes CASSLYKNYGYTF. The full variable domain, rest sourced from reference TRBV5-1 and TRBJ1-2, is KAGVTQTPRYLIKTRGQQVTLSCSPISGHRSVSWYQQTPGQGLQFLFEYFSETQRNKGNFPGRFSGRQFSNSRSEMNVSTLELGDSALYLCASSLYKNYGYTFGSGTRLTVV.

This clone was recorded only once. This chain links TRBV5-1 with TRBJ2-3; D ambiguous. Germline V gene sequence: CDR1 SGHRS, CDR2 YFSETQ. Between the trimmed V and J ends, which lost 4 bases and 10 bases, there was a span of 16 bases. The CDR3 is made up of 13 amino acids. The chain's CDR3 is CASSLWTDPSQYF. The CDR3 nucleotides are TGCGCCAGCAGCCTGTGGACGGACCCCTCGCAGTATTTT.

The chain joins TRBV6-4 to TRBJ2-7, with D tentatively TRBD1 (6 bases). The CDR3 contains 15 residues. V gave up 8 bases and J gave up 5 bases, with 22 bases separating them. Germline-derived CDR1 and CDR2 are MRHNA and SNTAGT. In nucleotides, the CDR3 is TGTGCCAGCGGCCCAGACAGGCCCACGGATCACGAGCAGTACTTC. This encodes CASGPDRPTDHEQYF.